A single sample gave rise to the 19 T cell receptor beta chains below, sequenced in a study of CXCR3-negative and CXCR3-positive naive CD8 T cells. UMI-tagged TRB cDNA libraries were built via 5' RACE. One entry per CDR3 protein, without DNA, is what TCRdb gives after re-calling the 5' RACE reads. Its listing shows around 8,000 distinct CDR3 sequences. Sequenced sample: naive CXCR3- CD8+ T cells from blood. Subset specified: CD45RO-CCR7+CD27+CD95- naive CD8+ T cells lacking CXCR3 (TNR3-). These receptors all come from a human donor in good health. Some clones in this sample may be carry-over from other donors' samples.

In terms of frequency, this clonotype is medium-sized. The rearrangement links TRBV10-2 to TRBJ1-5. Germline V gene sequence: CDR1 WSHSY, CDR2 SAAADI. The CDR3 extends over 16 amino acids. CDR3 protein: CASSELRGHSNQPQHF.

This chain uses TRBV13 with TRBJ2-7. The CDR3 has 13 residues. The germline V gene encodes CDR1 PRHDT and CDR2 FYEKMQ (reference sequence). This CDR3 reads CASSLYSSYEQYF.

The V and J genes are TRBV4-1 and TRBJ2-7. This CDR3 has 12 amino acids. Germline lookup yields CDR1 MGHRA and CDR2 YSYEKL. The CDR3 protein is CASSQDQTEQYF.

The CDR3 protein is CASSFTADTQYF. This sequence joins TRBV12-3 or TRBV12-4 and TRBJ2-3. The CDR3 has 12 amino acids.

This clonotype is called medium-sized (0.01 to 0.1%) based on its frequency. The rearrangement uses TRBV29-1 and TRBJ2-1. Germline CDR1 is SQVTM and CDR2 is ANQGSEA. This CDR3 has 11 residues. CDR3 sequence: CSVEEGNEQFF.

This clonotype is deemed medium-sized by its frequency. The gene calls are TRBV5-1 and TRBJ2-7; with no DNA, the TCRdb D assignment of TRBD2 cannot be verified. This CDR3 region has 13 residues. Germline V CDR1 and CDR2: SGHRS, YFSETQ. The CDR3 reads CASSHLGRDEQYF.

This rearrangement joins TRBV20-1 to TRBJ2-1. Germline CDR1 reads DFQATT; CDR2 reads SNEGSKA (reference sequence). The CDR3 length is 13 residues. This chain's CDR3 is CSASELSAFEQFF.

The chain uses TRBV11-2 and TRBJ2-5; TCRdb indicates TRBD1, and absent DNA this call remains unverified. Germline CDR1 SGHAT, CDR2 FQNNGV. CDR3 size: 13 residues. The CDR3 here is CASSLGGEETQYF.

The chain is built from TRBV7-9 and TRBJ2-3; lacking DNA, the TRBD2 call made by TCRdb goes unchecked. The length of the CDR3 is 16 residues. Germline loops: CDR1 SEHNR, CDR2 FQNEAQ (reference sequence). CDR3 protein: CASSPGLADSTDTQYF. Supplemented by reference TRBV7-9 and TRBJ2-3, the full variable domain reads DTGVSQNPRHKITKRGQNVTFRCDPISEHNRLYWYRQTLGQGPEFLTYFQNEAQLEKSRLLSDRFSAERPKGSFSTLEIQRTEQGDSAMYLCASSPGLADSTDTQYFGPGTRLTVL.

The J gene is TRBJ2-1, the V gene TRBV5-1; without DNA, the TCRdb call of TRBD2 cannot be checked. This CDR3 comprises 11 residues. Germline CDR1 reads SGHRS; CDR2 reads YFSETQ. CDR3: CASSYSGGLFF.

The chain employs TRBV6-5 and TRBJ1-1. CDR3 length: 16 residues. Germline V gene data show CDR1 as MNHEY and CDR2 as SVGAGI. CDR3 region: CASSYRDWTDSTEAFF.

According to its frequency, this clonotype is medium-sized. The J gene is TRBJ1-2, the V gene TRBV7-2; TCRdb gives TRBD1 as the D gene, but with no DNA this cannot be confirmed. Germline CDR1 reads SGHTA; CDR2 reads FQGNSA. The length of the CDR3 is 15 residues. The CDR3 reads CASSLGARVEYGYTF.

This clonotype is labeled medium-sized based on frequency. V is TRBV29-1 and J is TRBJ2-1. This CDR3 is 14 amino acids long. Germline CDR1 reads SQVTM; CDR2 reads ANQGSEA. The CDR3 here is CSVDSSYTYNEQFF.

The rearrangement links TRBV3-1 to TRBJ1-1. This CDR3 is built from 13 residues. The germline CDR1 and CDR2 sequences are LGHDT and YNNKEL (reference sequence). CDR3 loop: CASQVSKNTEAFF.

The chain's CDR3 is CASSISSGDDPYNEQFF. The rearrangement uses TRBV19 and TRBJ2-1. The V gene's germline CDR1 is LNHDA and CDR2 SQIVND (reference sequence). The CDR3 length is 17 residues.

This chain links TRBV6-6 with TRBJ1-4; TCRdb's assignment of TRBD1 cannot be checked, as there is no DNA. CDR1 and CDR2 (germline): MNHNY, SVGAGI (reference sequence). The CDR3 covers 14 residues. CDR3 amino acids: CASSSWGGREKLFF.

This CDR3 reads CASSSGVDTGELFF. This chain joins TRBV27 and TRBJ2-2; without DNA, the TCRdb call of TRBD1 cannot be checked. CDR3 length: 14 residues. CDR1 MNHEY and CDR2 SMNVEV come from the germline V gene (reference sequence).

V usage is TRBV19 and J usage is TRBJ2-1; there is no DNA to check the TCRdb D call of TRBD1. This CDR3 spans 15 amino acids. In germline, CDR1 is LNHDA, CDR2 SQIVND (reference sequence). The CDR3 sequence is CASSHRTGWENEQFF.

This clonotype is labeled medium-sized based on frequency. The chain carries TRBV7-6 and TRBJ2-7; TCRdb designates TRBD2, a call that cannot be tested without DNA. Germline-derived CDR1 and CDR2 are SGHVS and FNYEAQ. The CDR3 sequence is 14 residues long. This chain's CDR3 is CASSSIGGRYEQYF. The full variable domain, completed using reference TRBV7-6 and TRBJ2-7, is GAGVSQSPRYKVTKRGQDVALRCDPISGHVSLYWYRQALGQGPEFLTYFNYEAQQDKSGLPNDRFSAERPEGSISTLTIQRTEQRDSAMYRCASSSIGGRYEQYFGPGTRLTVT.